This entry lists 2 T cell receptor beta chains sequenced from one sample in a study of blood T cell repertoires in COVID-19 (dated by TCRdb to 2020 to 2021). Libraries were prepared through the immunoSEQ multiplex PCR assay. This is the immuneACCESS table as TCRdb keeps it, with only in-frame sequences that have V and J called. A part of the clones is gone; compared with another copy, unresolved V genes explain less than half, and the rest is unexplained. For this sample there are some 120,000 clones; under 90% appear just once. 3% to 5% of the sample is held by the ten biggest clonotypes. The specimen was peripheral blood. These receptors were obtained from a man between 60 and 75 years old with acute or convalescent COVID-19.

This chain's CDR3 is CASSLVGGGRANYEQFF. DNA of the CDR3: TGTGCCAGCAGCTTAGTAGGGGGCGGGAGGGCCAACTATGAGCAGTTCTTC. V and J are TRBV7-2 and TRBJ2-1; 9 bases map to TRBD2. The ends lost 1 base at V and 8 bases at J; junction bases unmatched: 12. Germline V gene lookup returns CDR1 SGHTA and CDR2 FQGNSA. The CDR3 extends over 17 amino acids.

The chain joins TRBV28 to TRBJ2-3; D might be TRBD2 (7 bases). CDR1 is MDHEN and CDR2 is SYDVKM in the germline V gene. The CDR3 is 12 residues long. The ends were cut back, 8 bases at V and 8 bases at J, with 14 bases in the middle. The CDR3 reads CASAFRGGTQYF. CDR3 nucleotides: TGTGCCAGCGCCTTTAGGGGGGGTACGCAGTATTTT.